Sequencing of this T cell receptor (beta chain) was carried out in a study of blood T cells in healthy people across ages. Samples each yielded at least 5.5 micrograms of total RNA. Sample-barcoded 5' priming and a J-beta primer mix drove a second PCR of about 6 to 12 cycles. Each of the samples gave a minimum of 3 million paired-end reads that contained CDR3. TCRdb re-analysed the 5' RACE reads in MiXCR, keeping a single row per CDR3 protein. The sample consists of roughly 1 million distinct CDR3 sequences, about 25% of them appearing once. The CDR3 covers 14 residues. Trimming took off 5 bases at V and 7 bases at J, with 18 bases between the two ends. Germline CDR1 reads SGHTA; CDR2 reads FQGNSA. This sample also appeared in a second study, on T cells of mothers and their children. That paper adds: In this cohort, donors were three healthy Caucasian mothers plus their six children. The overlap seen between related mothers and children slightly exceeded that of unrelated pairs, though not significantly.

This clonotype was obtained from a girl aged 2-10 years in good health. This chain connects TRBV7-2 to TRBJ2-7; D might be TRBD1 or TRBD2, each matching 5 bases. The sequencing sample was made of blood. In DNA form, the CDR3 reads TGTGCCAGCAGCCCCCAGGGAGTTACGGGGGAGCAGTACTTC. Its protein product is CASSPQGVTGEQYF.